Below, one TCR beta chain is given with its context. What it binds is unknown. Primers for the PCR totalled 60 Vbeta and 13 Jbeta. The method was immunoSEQ multiplex PCR; TCRdb's version includes in-frame clones alone and lacks a portion of them. The sample has 110,000 to 150,000 clones, approximately 80% seen once. The data are from a study of cytomegalovirus exposure and HLA in healthy donors. The CDR3 is 14 amino acids. CDR1 and CDR2 (germline): SQVTM, ANQGSEA. Trimming removed 7 bases from V and 4 bases from J; junction bases left unmatched: 8. Findings of the study overall: As immune exposure information, only CMV serostatus was available. For TCR beta chains, V- and J-gene trimming was later linked to a missense DCLRE1C variant. For presence/absence analyses, sequencing depth was assumed to be roughly uniform across donors.

The material sequenced was PBMCs. The TCR comes from a male donor in good health and CMV-seronegative. The V and J genes are TRBV29-1 and TRBJ2-2, with 8 bases matching TRBD1. CDR3 in amino acids: CSAWRDRSTGELFF. CDR3 nucleotide sequence: TGCAGCGCTTGGCGGGACAGGTCCACCGGGGAGCTGTTTTTT.